This T cell receptor beta chain emerged from a study of blood T cell repertoires in COVID-19. The V gene end was trimmed by 2 bases and the J gene end by 4 bases; junction bases not matched to a gene: 10. This CDR3 has 17 amino acids. Germline V CDR1 and CDR2: SGHVS, FNYEAQ. The repertoire was sequenced with immunoSEQ multiplex PCR; TCRdb's copy has only in-frame clones and lacks some. The table lists roughly 250,000 clones, around 81% of them singletons. What was sequenced was peripheral blood. The clonotype originates from a woman aged 60 to 75 with active or convalescent COVID-19. This chain connects TRBV7-6 to TRBJ1-4; 7 bases fit TRBD1. DNA of the CDR3: TGTGCCAGCAGCTTATTGGGCGAGGGGGCAAGTAATGAAAAACTGTTTTTT. Its protein product is CASSLLGEGASNEKLFF.